This record looks at one TCR beta chain sequence and its context. The data were taken from a study of T cell changes during pregnancy in multiple sclerosis. Profiled with immunoSEQ multiplex PCR; TCRdb holds only in-frame clones, not every one. This sample carries 60,000 or so clones, around 90% of them seen once, and the ten largest clones take less than 2.5%. Germline lookup yields CDR1 LNHDA and CDR2 SQIVND (reference sequence). The CDR3 runs to 16 residues. The junction had 11 bases not matched to a gene; V was cut back by 6 bases and J by 2 bases. Specimen: peripheral blood, collected in the second trimester of pregnancy. The source is a female donor in good health, enrolled as a control in a pregnancy study. V gene TRBV19 combines with J gene TRBJ2-3, with 7 bases matching TRBD2. The CDR3 coding sequence is TGTGCCAGTAGCGGTGGGACTAACACGAACACAGATACGCAGTATTTT. This sequence encodes CASSGGTNTNTDTQYF.